This T cell receptor (beta chain) is from a study of shared clonotypes between healthy human individuals. Notes on this clone: Antigen: not known.

How the authors handled the data: Sequence data from immunoSEQ were junction-only and lacked quality scores; consequently, filtering differed. Sequencing was performed with immunoSEQ multiplex PCR; in TCRdb, only in-frame clones are kept and a portion is missing. For V, J and clone size, that table is used; D and trimming come from the DNA. The sample lists about 2.4 million clones, roughly 93% occurring once. Findings of the study overall: Blood was the only sampled material, and tissue repertoires likely differ.

Those who donated, Caucasian adults without exception, all lived in Nashville, Tennessee. Germline V gene sequence: CDR1 MNHEY, CDR2 SMNVEV (reference sequence). This CDR3 region has 16 residues. The V end was cut by 7 bases, the J end by 3 bases, with 16 bases between. The origin of this receptor is a man younger than 30 in good health. Some clones in this sample may be carry-over from other donors' samples. Sample: naive CD4+ T cells from PBMCs. Subset reported: CD45RA+ positively selected. The rearrangement links TRBV27 to TRBJ2-6; possibly TRBD2 for D (5 bases). CDR3 sequence reads: CASNPAGLFGANVLTF. The CDR3 nucleotides read TGTGCCAGCAACCCGGCCGGACTTTTTGGGGCCAACGTCCTGACTTTC.